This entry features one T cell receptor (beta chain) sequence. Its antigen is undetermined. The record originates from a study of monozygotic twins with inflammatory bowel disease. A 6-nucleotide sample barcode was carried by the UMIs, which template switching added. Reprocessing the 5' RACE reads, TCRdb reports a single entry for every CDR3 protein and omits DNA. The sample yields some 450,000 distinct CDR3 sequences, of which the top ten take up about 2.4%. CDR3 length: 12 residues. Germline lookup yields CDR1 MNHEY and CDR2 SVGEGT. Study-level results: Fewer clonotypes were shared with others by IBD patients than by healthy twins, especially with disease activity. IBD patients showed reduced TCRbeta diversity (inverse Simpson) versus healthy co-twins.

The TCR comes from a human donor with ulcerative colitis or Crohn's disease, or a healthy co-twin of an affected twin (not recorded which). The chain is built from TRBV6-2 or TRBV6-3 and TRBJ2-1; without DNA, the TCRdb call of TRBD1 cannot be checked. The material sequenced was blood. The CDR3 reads CASRISRGEQFF.